These 22 T cell receptor beta chains came from one sample sequenced in a study of T-cell memory formation after mild COVID-19. TCRdb re-derived calls from the 5' RACE reads in MiXCR, one entry per CDR3 protein. The repertoire holds roughly 29,000 distinct CDR3 sequences, 10% to 15% seen once, with 13% to 15% in the top ten. Sequenced sample: PBMCs or a T cell subset sorted from them (not recorded which). The receptors here all came from an adult woman who had mild COVID-19 (a few samples of this study predate the infection). Cell type and time point are not known.

The chain uses TRBV7-2 and TRBJ2-3, with 10 bases lining up with TRBD2. Germline CDR1 and CDR2: SGHTA and FQGNSA. This CDR3 has 16 residues. Germline trimming cut 6 bases from V and 9 bases from J; bases unmatched to any gene: 15. CDR3 sequence (DNA): TGTGCCAGCAGACTAGGATCTAGCGGGGGCGGGAACACGCAGTATTTT. Its protein product is CASRLGSSGGGNTQYF.

This clonotype was observed many times. The chain links TRBV18 to TRBJ2-7, with D perhaps assigned TRBD1 or TRBD2 (5 bases each). Germline lookup yields CDR1 KGHSH and CDR2 LQKENI. There are 19 residues in the CDR3. V lost 5 bases and J lost 7, with 33 bases in between. The CDR3 reads CASSSPVTGTGTSTGEQYF. The CDR3 nucleotides are TGTGCCAGCTCATCGCCAGTTACTGGAACCGGGACCTCAACGGGGGAGCAGTACTTC.

This clonotype was detected many times. The CDR3 reads CSARDISSYEQYF. The CDR3 coding sequence is TGCAGTGCTAGAGATATAAGCTCCTACGAGCAGTACTTC. This sequence joins TRBV20-1 and TRBJ2-7; D is unresolved. Trimming took off 0 bases at V and 0 bases at J, with 6 bases between the two ends. Per germline, CDR1 DFQATT and CDR2 SNEGSKA (reference sequence). The CDR3 extends over 13 amino acids.

This clonotype was picked up many times. The chain recombines TRBV5-1 with TRBJ1-2; possible D gene TRBD1, 5 bases. The CDR3 covers 14 residues. V gave up 4 bases and J gave up 3 bases, with 13 bases separating them. Germline assignment: CDR1 SGHRS and CDR2 YFSETQ. This CDR3 is CASSPGGMDYGYTF. The CDR3, as DNA: TGCGCCAGCAGCCCTGGGGGTATGGACTATGGCTACACCTTC.

This clonotype was seen at least ten times. The J gene is TRBJ2-1, the V gene TRBV7-6; no reliable D call. Trimming took 5 bases from V and 6 from J, leaving 20 bases between them. The CDR3 totals 16 residues. The germline V gene has CDR1 SGHVS and CDR2 FNYEAQ. The CDR3: CASSLMSNTNPNEQFF. Written as DNA, the CDR3 is TGTGCCAGCAGCCTCATGTCGAACACGAATCCCAATGAGCAGTTCTTC. The variable domain in full, with the rest retrieved from reference TRBV7-6 and TRBJ2-1, is GAGVSQSPRYKVTKRGQDVALRCDPISGHVSLYWYRQALGQGPEFLTYFNYEAQQDKSGLPNDRFSAERPEGSISTLTIQRTEQRDSAMYRCASSLMSNTNPNEQFFGPGTRLTVL.

In this sample, this clonotype turned up many times. The rearrangement uses TRBV11-2 and TRBJ1-2; the match to TRBD1 covers 8 bases. The CDR3 length is 13 residues. Trimming cost V 5 bases and J 6 bases; bases outside gene matches: 5. Germline V gene data show CDR1 as SGHAT and CDR2 as FQNNGV. This CDR3 is CASSIDRGHGYTF. The CDR3 DNA sequence: TGTGCCAGCAGCATCGACAGGGGTCATGGCTACACCTTC.

There are many counts of this clonotype. V usage is TRBV5-1 and J usage is TRBJ1-1; 7 positions match TRBD1. Germline V gives CDR1 SGHRS, CDR2 YFSETQ. Germline trimming cut 0 bases from V and 4 bases from J; bases unmatched to any gene: 9. This CDR3 region has 16 residues. The chain's CDR3 is CASSLGQGSWVTEAFF. CDR3 nucleotide sequence: TGCGCCAGCAGCTTGGGACAGGGTTCTTGGGTCACTGAAGCTTTCTTT.

This clonotype was detected many times. The chain has TRBV3-1 and TRBJ1-2; possibly TRBD1 for D (6 bases). The CDR3 has 13 residues. Deletions cut 2 bases from V and 8 bases from J, with 12 bases between. Germline values: CDR1 LGHDT, CDR2 YNNKEL (reference sequence). CDR3 amino acids: CASSQFQGRGYTF. In DNA, the CDR3 is TGTGCCAGCAGCCAATTTCAGGGGCGAGGCTACACCTTC.

This clonotype came up many times. The chain links TRBV7-9 to TRBJ1-1; no definite D call. The CDR3 is 12 residues long. V lost 5 bases to trimming and J lost 5 bases, with 9 bases between them. Germline CDR1 SEHNR, CDR2 FQNEAQ (reference sequence). CDR3 DNA: TGTGCCAGCAGCCCGCTCCTTACTGAAGCTTTCTTT. Translated, it gives CASSPLLTEAFF. The variable domain in full, with the rest retrieved from reference TRBV7-9 and TRBJ1-1, is DTGVSQNPRHKITKRGQNVTFRCDPISEHNRLYWYRQTLGQGPEFLTYFQNEAQLEKSRLLSDRFSAERPKGSFSTLEIQRTEQGDSAMYLCASSPLLTEAFFGQGTRLTVV.

This clonotype was observed at least ten times. The chain couples TRBV15 to TRBJ2-7; weak D call: TRBD1 (6 bases). The CDR3 has 14 amino acids. Germline loops: CDR1 LNHNV, CDR2 YYDKDF (reference sequence). V lost 0 bases and J lost 0, with 6 bases in between. The CDR3 is CATSREGGSYEQYF. CDR3 sequence (DNA): TGTGCCACCAGCAGAGAAGGGGGCTCCTACGAGCAGTACTTC.

The genes are TRBV19 and TRBJ2-3, with no clear D. Germline lookup yields CDR1 LNHDA and CDR2 SQIVND (reference sequence). The CDR3 contains 13 residues. Trimming left V 3 bases short and J 0 bases short, with 4 bases between. As DNA, the CDR3 is TGTGCCAGTAGTATGACTAGCACAGATACGCAGTATTTT. It specifies CASSMTSTDTQYF.

There are many counts of this clonotype. The V and J genes are TRBV20-1 and TRBJ1-3; no firm D call. CDR1 is DFQATT and CDR2 is SNEGSKA in the germline V gene (reference sequence). Between the trimmed V and J ends, which lost 5 bases and 3 bases, there was a span of 2 bases. The CDR3 is 10 amino acids. CDR3 sequence reads: CSARGNTIYF. The DNA for the CDR3 is TGCAGTGCTCGTGGAAACACCATATATTTT.

The CDR3 sequence: CSVEDPGTGRAYEQYF. The CDR3 nucleotides are TGCAGCGTTGAAGATCCGGGGACAGGGCGAGCCTACGAGCAGTACTTC. V and J are TRBV29-1 and TRBJ2-7, with TRBD1 identical over 9 bases. There are 16 residues in the CDR3. V lost 0 bases and J lost 2; bases outside the gene matches: 8. Germline lookup yields CDR1 SQVTM and CDR2 ANQGSEA.

This clonotype was picked up many times. The chain uses TRBV7-8 and TRBJ1-4; D gene ambiguous. The V gene lost 1 base and the J gene lost 0 bases, with 15 bases spanning the gap. Looked up from germline, CDR1 is SGHVS and CDR2 is FQNEAQ. This CDR3 comprises 18 residues. CDR3: CASSLVSRPTATNEKLFF. The CDR3 nucleotides are TGTGCCAGCAGCTTAGTTTCGCGACCCACCGCAACTAATGAAAAACTGTTTTTT.

There are many counts of this clonotype. The chain is built from TRBV7-6 and TRBJ1-1, with 7 nucleotides matching TRBD1. Germline loops: CDR1 SGHVS, CDR2 FNYEAQ. V shed 2 bases and J 3 bases; nucleotides not matched to a gene: 6. This CDR3 region has 15 residues. CDR3 loop: CASSLTEQGDTEAFF. The CDR3 nucleotides read TGTGCCAGCAGCTTAACCGAGCAGGGGGACACTGAAGCTTTCTTT. The complete variable domain, with remaining parts taken from reference TRBV7-6 and TRBJ1-1, reads GAGVSQSPRYKVTKRGQDVALRCDPISGHVSLYWYRQALGQGPEFLTYFNYEAQQDKSGLPNDRFSAERPEGSISTLTIQRTEQRDSAMYRCASSLTEQGDTEAFFGQGTRLTVV.

This clonotype has at least ten counts. The chain couples TRBV6-5 to TRBJ2-1; D may be TRBD2 (5 bases). The V gene's germline CDR1 is MNHEY and CDR2 SVGAGI. The CDR3 is made up of 16 amino acids. Trimming took 4 bases from V and 3 from J, leaving 16 bases between them. The CDR3 region is CASSFTHSGNYNEQFF. The CDR3 DNA is TGTGCCAGCAGTTTTACTCACTCGGGGAACTACAATGAGCAGTTCTTC.

Ten or more counts support this clonotype. The chain carries TRBV27 and TRBJ1-1; TRBD1 is a possible D gene (6 bases). V lost 6 bases and J 2 bases, leaving 16 bases between the germline ends. The CDR3 is 15 residues long. CDR1 is MNHEY and CDR2 is SMNVEV in the germline V gene (reference sequence). The CDR3 loop is CASRLTGHLNTEAFF. The CDR3 bases are TGTGCCAGCAGGTTAACGGGACATCTAAACACTGAAGCTTTCTTT.

This clonotype came up many times. The J gene is TRBJ2-3, the V gene TRBV9, with 8 bases lining up with TRBD1. Losses at the gene ends were 4 bases for V and 2 bases for J; bases not matched to a gene: 6. Germline assignment: CDR1 SGDLS and CDR2 YYNGEE. CDR3 size: 15 residues. The CDR3 nucleotides are TGTGCCAGCAGCCAAAGGACAGGGAACACAGATACGCAGTATTTT. This codes for CASSQRTGNTDTQYF.

This clonotype was seen ten or more times. The chain joins TRBV4-2 to TRBJ2-7, with D maybe TRBD2 (6 bases). The CDR3 sequence is 15 residues long. Deletions cut 1 base from V and 2 bases from J, with 12 bases between. Germline CDR1 and CDR2: LGHNA and YNFKEQ. The CDR3 coding sequence is TGTGCCAGCAGCCAAGGGCTAGCGACAGCCTACGAGCAGTACTTC. Its translation is CASSQGLATAYEQYF.

This clonotype has ten or more counts. The rearrangement joins TRBV5-1 to TRBJ2-1; 8 bases match TRBD2. Trimming cost V 0 bases and J 5 bases; bases outside gene matches: 4. Germline lookup yields CDR1 SGHRS and CDR2 YFSETQ. The CDR3 covers 15 residues. CDR3 residues: CASSLAVAGNNEQFF. CDR3 sequence (DNA): TGCGCCAGCAGCTTGGCGGTAGCGGGGAACAATGAGCAGTTCTTC. Looking up the rest from reference TRBV5-1 and TRBJ2-1 gives the full variable domain: KAGVTQTPRYLIKTRGQQVTLSCSPISGHRSVSWYQQTPGQGLQFLFEYFSETQRNKGNFPGRFSGRQFSNSRSEMNVSTLELGDSALYLCASSLAVAGNNEQFFGPGTRLTVL.

The sample holds many counts of this clonotype. The CDR3 region has the DNA TGCAGTGCTAGAAACGCAGCGGGGGGCGCTAGCACAGATACGCAGTATTTT. Translated: CSARNAAGGASTDTQYF. V usage is TRBV20-1 and J usage is TRBJ2-3, with 9 bases matching TRBD2. Germline CDR1 reads DFQATT; CDR2 reads SNEGSKA (reference sequence). V was clipped by 2 bases and J by 0 bases; unmatched bases: 9. This CDR3 comprises 17 residues.

The chain carries TRBV15 and TRBJ2-4; tentatively, D is TRBD1 or TRBD2 (5 bases each). Looked up from germline, CDR1 is LNHNV and CDR2 is YYDKDF (reference sequence). Deletions cut 0 bases from V and 11 bases from J, with 17 bases between. The CDR3 is made up of 15 amino acids. The CDR3 region has the DNA TGTGCCACCAGCAGAGATCTAGGGGACCGGGAACTTCAGTACTTC. Translation gives CATSRDLGDRELQYF.